These 14 T cell receptor beta chains were all obtained from the same sample, sequenced in a study of response to subunit inactivated influenza vaccine. TCRdb called the RT-PCR reads again in MiXCR, with one record for every CDR3 protein. In the table there are about 800,000 distinct CDR3 sequences, roughly 20% of which are singletons. Source: PBMCs from blood, taken 5 days after vaccination. These receptors all come from a man aged 45-65 years who received an inactivated influenza vaccine.

This chain joins TRBV6-2 or TRBV6-3 and TRBJ2-7; 7 nucleotides match TRBD1. Germline CDR1 reads MNHEY; CDR2 reads SVGEGT. This CDR3 spans 17 amino acids. With V trimmed by 4 bases and J by 2 bases, 14 bases remained unmatched. The CDR3 DNA reads as TGTGCCAGCAGTTCCCCTGTGGGAAAGGGGGCTACCTACGAGCAGTACTTC. It codes for CASSSPVGKGATYEQYF.

The chain joins TRBV6-6 to TRBJ2-2; D is unresolved. Deletions cut 6 bases from V and 2 bases from J, with 7 bases between. CDR3 length: 13 residues. CDR1 is MNHNY and CDR2 is SVGAGI in the germline V gene (reference sequence). The DNA of the CDR3 is TGTGCCAGCAGAGTCCCCAACACCGGGGAGCTGTTTTTT. This codes for CASRVPNTGELFF.

This clonotype was observed a few times. This rearrangement joins TRBV5-1 to TRBJ1-1, with D maybe TRBD1 (6 bases). CDR1 is SGHRS, CDR2 YFSETQ, per germline. The CDR3 contains 12 residues. The ends were cut back, 5 bases at V and 7 bases at J, with 12 bases in the middle. The CDR3, as DNA: TGCGCCAGCAGACGTGGACAGAGTGAAGCTTTCTTT. Protein: CASRRGQSEAFF.

The J gene is TRBJ2-1, the V gene TRBV4-1; a possible D gene is TRBD2 (6 bases). The CDR3 contains 16 residues. Germline CDR1 is MGHRA and CDR2 is YSYEKL. Trimming stripped 1 base from V and 1 base from J, with 11 bases between. CDR3 nucleotide sequence: TGCGCCAGCAGCCAAGCTGGGGGGAGATCCTACAATGAGCAGTTCTTC. It encodes CASSQAGGRSYNEQFF.

The chain carries TRBV7-2 and TRBJ2-6; D unclear. The germline CDR1 and CDR2 sequences are SGHTA and FQGNSA. V was shortened by 1 base and J by 4 bases, with 8 bases between the two germline ends. The CDR3 is made up of 15 amino acids. CDR3 nucleotides: TGTGCCAGCAGCTTAGGTAAAGGAGGGGCCAACGTCCTGACTTTC. Its translation is CASSLGKGGANVLTF.

This chain uses TRBV4-1 with TRBJ2-3; a possible D gene is TRBD2 (5 bases). The CDR3 has 16 residues. Germline loops: CDR1 MGHRA, CDR2 YSYEKL. Trimming cost V 0 bases and J 0 bases, with 10 bases left between them. The CDR3, as DNA: TGCGCCAGCAGCCAAGATTATAAGCGGAGCACAGATACGCAGTATTTT. Its protein is CASSQDYKRSTDTQYF.

The chain recombines TRBV29-1 with TRBJ2-4; 14 nucleotides line up with TRBD2. The CDR3 sequence is 20 residues long. Germline V gene data show CDR1 as SQVTM and CDR2 as ANQGSEA. J gave up 1 base and V 6 bases, and 17 bases lay outside the gene matches. CDR3 sequence: CSVQLRLAGGPVKAKNIQYF. The CDR3 DNA follows: TGCAGCGTACAACTTCGACTAGCGGGAGGGCCGGTGAAGGCCAAAAACATTCAGTACTTC.

This CDR3 reads CASSFRDQQTTGQGLADTQYF. In DNA, the CDR3 is TGCGCCAGCAGCTTTCGGGACCAGCAAACAACGGGACAGGGGTTGGCAGATACGCAGTATTTT. The rearrangement joins TRBV5-1 to TRBJ2-3, with 10 bases aligning to TRBD1. The CDR3 has 21 amino acids. Trimming cost V 2 bases and J 4 bases; bases outside gene matches: 22. Germline V gene sequence: CDR1 SGHRS, CDR2 YFSETQ.

This clonotype was seen repeatedly, ten times or more. The chain couples TRBV10-3 to TRBJ2-7; 9 nucleotides agree with TRBD1. The germline V gene encodes CDR1 ENHRY and CDR2 SYGVKD. CDR3 length: 15 residues. With 4 bases clipped from V and 3 bases from J, the junction kept 7 bases outside the gene matches. CDR3 protein: CAISGVGTGSYEQYF. The CDR3 DNA sequence: TGTGCCATCAGTGGAGTCGGGACAGGGAGCTACGAGCAGTACTTC.

Points on this clonotype: The junction differs from germline at one of its ends, possibly a read error. The chain combines TRBV6-5 with TRBJ1-2, with 9 bases identical to TRBD1. Germline-derived CDR1 and CDR2 are MNHEY and SVGAGI. The CDR3 consists of 18 residues. CDR3 in amino acids: CASTYYGQGTEINYGYTF. The DNA of the CDR3 is TGTGCCAGCACTTACTACGGACAGGGGACGGAGATTAACTATGGCTACACCTTC.

This clonotype turned up a few times. The V gene is TRBV6-2 or TRBV6-3, the J gene TRBJ1-5; 8 bases align to TRBD1. CDR3 length equals 14 residues. Germline CDR1 is MNHEY and CDR2 is SVGEGT. V was clipped by 7 bases and J by 3 bases; unmatched bases: 5. The CDR3 DNA is TGTGCCAGCAACCTACAGGGGGTCAATCAGCCCCAGCATTTT. Translation gives CASNLQGVNQPQHF.

The CDR3 loop reads CTRSLSGAGSTLPQETQYF. The CDR3 DNA reads TGTACCCGCAGTTTAAGTGGTGCAGGGTCAACCCTTCCTCAAGAGACCCAGTACTTC. The chain is built from TRBV2 and TRBJ2-5; D is perhaps TRBD1 (5 bases). The V gene's germline CDR1 is SNHLY and CDR2 FYNNEI. The CDR3 sequence is 19 residues long.

The V and J genes are TRBV25-1 and TRBJ2-6, with 7 bases fitting TRBD2. The J segment lost 2 bases and the V segment lost 3 bases, leaving 4 bases of the junction unmatched. The CDR3 runs 16 residues. The germline V gene has CDR1 MGHDK and CDR2 SYGVNS. CDR3 nucleotide sequence: TGTGCCAGCAGTGACCCGGGACTAACTGGGGCCAACGTCCTGACTTTC. Protein product: CASSDPGLTGANVLTF.

This clonotype showed up just a few times. This sequence joins TRBV14 and TRBJ2-1, with a possible D match to TRBD2 (6 bases). This CDR3 is 17 amino acids long. CDR1 and CDR2 from the germline V gene are SGHDN and FVKESK. The V gene lost 7 bases and the J gene lost 0 bases, with 19 bases spanning the gap. CDR3 region: CASNSGTGTPSYNEQFF. In DNA, the CDR3 is TGTGCCAGCAATTCCGGGACGGGGACTCCCTCCTACAATGAGCAGTTCTTC.